One sample yielded the 22 T cell receptor beta chains listed below, sequenced in a study of OX40 agonist ivuxolimab in advanced cancers. Repertoires were generated with immunoSEQ multiplex PCR, while TCRdb's copy carries only in-frame clones and drops some. This table has around 61,000 clones, approximately 86% appearing once. The sample in question was CD4+ or CD8+ T cells sorted from blood, obtained in a trial of the OX40 agonist ivuxolimab. The receptors originated from an adult with an advanced solid tumor such as melanoma, head and neck, liver or kidney cancer.

The chain is built from TRBV7-9 and TRBJ1-3; no clear D gene. Germline-derived CDR1 and CDR2 are SEHNR and FQNEAQ (reference sequence). Trimming shortened V by 4 bases and J by 4 bases, and 17 bases separated the two germline ends. This CDR3 has 16 residues. The DNA of the CDR3 is TGTGCCAGCAGCTACTCCCGACAAGAAGCAGGAAACACCATATATTTT. Translating it yields CASSYSRQEAGNTIYF.

This clone was seen a few times. V is TRBV9 and J is TRBJ2-7; 9 bases align to TRBD1. Trimming removed 2 bases from V and 6 bases from J; junction bases left unmatched: 3. CDR3 length: 13 amino acids. Germline CDR1 reads SGDLS; CDR2 reads YYNGEE. CDR3 nucleotides: TGTGCCAGCAGCGTCGGGACAGGGACCGAGCAGTACTTC. This encodes CASSVGTGTEQYF.

This chain uses TRBV15 with TRBJ2-3; a weak D match, TRBD2 (5 bases). The V end lost 4 bases, the J end lost 1 base, and 15 bases lay between the germline ends. The germline V gene has CDR1 LNHNV and CDR2 YYDKDF (reference sequence). The CDR3 consists of 16 residues. CDR3 residues: CATSTRATRGTDTQYF. CDR3 coding DNA: TGTGCCACCAGCACCCGGGCAACGAGGGGCACAGATACGCAGTATTTT.

This clone was detected only once. The chain has TRBV29-1 and TRBJ2-6; no clear D. Germline V gives CDR1 SQVTM, CDR2 ANQGSEA. Trimming took 3 bases from V and 1 from J, leaving 4 bases between them. This CDR3 has 13 amino acids. CDR3 loop: CSVEASGANVLTF. In DNA form, the CDR3 reads TGCAGCGTTGAGGCATCTGGGGCCAACGTCCTGACTTTC.

The chain has TRBV11-2 and TRBJ1-4; no reliable D call. The CDR3 contains 12 residues. V lost 3 bases and J 8 bases, leaving 7 bases between the germline ends. The germline gives CDR1 SGHAT, CDR2 FQNNGV. The CDR3: CASSFLKEKLFF. DNA for the CDR3: TGTGCCAGCAGCTTTTTAAAGGAAAAACTGTTTTTT.

This rearrangement joins TRBV11-1 to TRBJ1-4; no clear D gene. Germline V gene lookup returns CDR1 SGHAT and CDR2 FQDESV (reference sequence). The CDR3 covers 15 residues. Trimming removed 5 bases from V and 0 bases from J, with 10 bases in between. CDR3 protein: CASSRTRATNEKLFF. In nucleotides, the CDR3 is TGTGCCAGCAGCCGAACGAGGGCAACTAATGAAAAACTGTTTTTT.

The chain recombines TRBV30 with TRBJ1-1; D is uncertain. The CDR3 loop spans 14 amino acids. V lost 2 bases to trimming and J lost 3 bases, with 13 bases between them. The germline V gene encodes CDR1 GTSNPN and CDR2 SVGIG (reference sequence). The CDR3 sequence: CAWSIRFLDTEAFF. The CDR3 nucleotides are TGTGCCTGGAGTATAAGATTTTTGGACACTGAAGCTTTCTTT.

This clone was seen a single time. The chain combines TRBV7-2 with TRBJ2-3; 10 bases fit TRBD2. CDR1 and CDR2 from the germline V gene are SGHTA and FQGNSA. With V trimmed by 1 base and J by 5 bases, 6 bases remained unmatched. The CDR3 totals 16 residues. CDR3 sequence: CASSLVGTSAGDTQYF. The CDR3 DNA reads as TGTGCCAGCAGCTTAGTAGGGACTAGCGCTGGAGATACGCAGTATTTT.

The gene calls are TRBV19 and TRBJ2-1; D perhaps matches TRBD2 (5 bases). CDR3 length equals 17 residues. Germline lookup yields CDR1 LNHDA and CDR2 SQIVND (reference sequence). Trimming removed 2 bases at V and 0 bases at J, with 14 bases between. CDR3 protein: CASSIRPWESSYNEQFF. The DNA for the CDR3 is TGTGCCAGTAGTATACGGCCCTGGGAGAGCTCCTACAATGAGCAGTTCTTC.

The chain links TRBV9 to TRBJ1-2; D is uncertain. Looked up from germline, CDR1 is SGDLS and CDR2 is YYNGEE. The CDR3 totals 15 residues. V gave up 1 base and J gave up 8 bases, with 18 bases separating them. The CDR3 DNA sequence: TGTGCCAGCAGCGTATCCCAGAGCAATCTGGGCGGCTACACCTTC. It specifies CASSVSQSNLGGYTF.

The rearrangement links TRBV4-3 to TRBJ2-3, with 8 bases that match TRBD2. The CDR3 has 14 amino acids. Per the germline V gene, CDR1 is LGHNA and CDR2 is YSLEER. After removal of 4 bases from V and 5 bases from J, the junction contained 5 bases not matched to a gene. The CDR3 loop is CASSLDLAGDTQYF. CDR3 DNA sequence: TGCGCCAGCAGCCTCGATCTAGCGGGAGATACGCAGTATTTT.

The chain recombines TRBV6-6 with TRBJ1-1; D unresolved. The germline V gene has CDR1 MNHNY and CDR2 SVGAGI (reference sequence). The CDR3 covers 14 residues. The V end lost 1 base, the J end lost 0 bases, and 6 bases lay between the germline ends. The CDR3 nucleotides are TGTGCCAGCAGTTACTTAGGGTTGAACACTGAAGCTTTCTTT. Translated, it gives CASSYLGLNTEAFF.

V gene TRBV6-1 combines with J gene TRBJ2-7; maybe TRBD2 (6 bases). Germline CDR1 and CDR2: MNHNS and SASEGT. V gave up 5 bases and J gave up 0 bases, with 14 bases separating them. The CDR3 runs 15 residues. CDR3 in DNA: TGTGCCAGCAGTCCGAGCCTAGCGCACTCCTACGAGCAGTACTTC. Its protein product is CASSPSLAHSYEQYF.

The rearrangement joins TRBV5-1 to TRBJ2-3; unclear D gene. This CDR3 is built from 12 residues. Germline loops: CDR1 SGHRS, CDR2 YFSETQ. Trimming stripped 4 bases from V and 0 bases from J, with 3 bases between. The CDR3 DNA is TGCGCCAGCAGCATGAGCACAGATACGCAGTATTTT. This codes for CASSMSTDTQYF.

The gene calls are TRBV6-6 and TRBJ2-7, with 7 positions matching TRBD2. Trimming at V came to 2 bases and at J to 3 bases, leaving 4 bases not matched to a gene. This CDR3 contains 14 residues. CDR1 is MNHNY, CDR2 SVGAGI, per germline (reference sequence). The CDR3, as DNA: TGTGCCAGCAGTTACACCGGGACTAACTACGAGCAGTACTTC. This gives the protein CASSYTGTNYEQYF.

This clone came up once. The rearrangement links TRBV5-6 to TRBJ2-7, with 9 bases matching TRBD2. V gave up 0 bases and J gave up 5 bases; unmatched junction bases: 3. The CDR3 is made up of 14 amino acids. Germline V gene data show CDR1 as SGHDT and CDR2 as YYEEEE. The CDR3, as DNA: TGTGCCAGCAGCTTGGTAAGCGGGAGGAACGAGCAGTACTTC. Protein: CASSLVSGRNEQYF.

The V and J genes are TRBV4-1 and TRBJ2-5; 13 bases match TRBD2. Per germline, CDR1 MGHRA and CDR2 YSYEKL. The CDR3 loop spans 18 amino acids. V trimming: 1 base; J trimming: 5 bases; junction bases outside the gene matches: 10. This CDR3 reads CASSQGTSGSATGETQYF. In DNA form, the CDR3 reads TGCGCCAGCAGCCAAGGGACTAGCGGGAGCGCGACGGGGGAGACCCAGTACTTC.

The chain has TRBV29-1 and TRBJ2-3; TRBD1 matches 10 bases. V shed 3 bases and J 1 base; nucleotides not matched to a gene: 4. Germline V CDR1 and CDR2: SQVTM, ANQGSEA. The CDR3 consists of 15 residues. CDR3 protein: CSVDGGTGGTDTQYF. CDR3 DNA sequence: TGCAGCGTTGATGGCGGGACAGGGGGCACAGATACGCAGTATTTT.

The chain couples TRBV18 to TRBJ2-7; 11 bases map to TRBD2. The CDR3 consists of 14 residues. Trimming removed 8 bases from V and 2 bases from J; junction bases left unmatched: 5. Germline CDR1 KGHSH, CDR2 LQKENI. This CDR3 is CASRPTSGAYEQYF. DNA of the CDR3: TGTGCCAGCCGTCCGACTAGCGGGGCCTACGAGCAGTACTTC.

This chain connects TRBV18 to TRBJ2-2; D assignment may be TRBD1 or TRBD2 (5 bases each). V lost 3 bases and J 3 bases, leaving 11 bases between the germline ends. CDR3 length: 15 amino acids. CDR1 is KGHSH and CDR2 is LQKENI in the germline V gene. The CDR3 loop reads CASSPLGTYTGELFF. CDR3 DNA sequence: TGTGCCAGCTCACCGTTGGGGACCTACACCGGGGAGCTGTTTTTT.

The chain couples TRBV29-1 to TRBJ2-1; the D gene is possibly TRBD2 (7 bases). Germline V gives CDR1 SQVTM, CDR2 ANQGSEA. The CDR3 is 15 residues long. V lost 5 bases and J lost 1, with 15 bases in between. The CDR3 nucleotides are TGCAGCGTTCCAAGGGGGGGAGGGTCCTACAATGAGCAGTTCTTC. Its translation: CSVPRGGGSYNEQFF.

The chain joins TRBV19 to TRBJ2-5; TRBD2 matches at 8 bases. The J call may not be correct, given that the DNA end is closer to TRBJ2-7. The CDR3 runs to 14 residues. Germline CDR1 and CDR2: LNHDA and SQIVND (reference sequence). The CDR3 DNA reads TGTGCCAGTAGTAACAGCGGGGGTTCCTACGAGCAGTACTTC. Translated, it gives CASSNSGGSYEQYF.